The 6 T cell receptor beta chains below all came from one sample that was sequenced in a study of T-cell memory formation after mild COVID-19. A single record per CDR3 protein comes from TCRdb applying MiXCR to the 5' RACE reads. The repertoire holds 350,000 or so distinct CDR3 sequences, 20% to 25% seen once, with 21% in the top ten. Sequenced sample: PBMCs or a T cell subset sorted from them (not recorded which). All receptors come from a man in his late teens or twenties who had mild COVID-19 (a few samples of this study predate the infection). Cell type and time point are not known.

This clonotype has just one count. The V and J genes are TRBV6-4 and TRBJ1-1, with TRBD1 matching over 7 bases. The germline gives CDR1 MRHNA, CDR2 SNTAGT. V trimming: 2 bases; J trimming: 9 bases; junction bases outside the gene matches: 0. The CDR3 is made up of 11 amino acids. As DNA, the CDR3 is TGTGCCAGCAGTGACAGGGGGCAAGCTTTCTTT. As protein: CASSDRGQAFF.

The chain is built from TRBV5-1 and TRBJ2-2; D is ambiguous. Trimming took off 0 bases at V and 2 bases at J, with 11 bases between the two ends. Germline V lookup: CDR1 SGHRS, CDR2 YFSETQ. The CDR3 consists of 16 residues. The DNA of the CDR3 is TGCGCCAGCAGCTTGGGGGCCGTCGTTAACACCGGGGAGCTGTTTTTT. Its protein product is CASSLGAVVNTGELFF.

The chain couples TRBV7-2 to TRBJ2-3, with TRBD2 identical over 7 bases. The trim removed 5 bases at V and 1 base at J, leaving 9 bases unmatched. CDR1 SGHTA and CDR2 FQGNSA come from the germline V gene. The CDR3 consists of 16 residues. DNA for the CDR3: TGTGCCAGCAGCACTACGGGGGGAGGGGGCACAGATACGCAGTATTTT. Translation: CASSTTGGGGTDTQYF.

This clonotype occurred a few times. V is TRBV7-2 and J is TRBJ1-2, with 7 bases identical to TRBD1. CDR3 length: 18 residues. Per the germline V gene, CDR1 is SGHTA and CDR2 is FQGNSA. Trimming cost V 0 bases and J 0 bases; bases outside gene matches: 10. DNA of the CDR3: TGTGCCAGCAGCTTAGCGGCACAGGGGTCCAGAACTAACTATGGCTACACCTTC. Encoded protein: CASSLAAQGSRTNYGYTF. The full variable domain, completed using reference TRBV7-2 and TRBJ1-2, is GAGVSQSPSNKVTEKGKDVELRCDPISGHTALYWYRQSLGQGLEFLIYFQGNSAPDKSGLPSDRFSAERTGGSVSTLTIQRTQQEDSAVYLCASSLAAQGSRTNYGYTFGSGTRLTVV.

The DNA of the CDR3 is TGTGCCAGCAGCTTAGAACCCGTAACGAGGGGGACCGAGCAGTACGTC. Translating it yields CASSLEPVTRGTEQYV. The rearrangement links TRBV7-2 to TRBJ2-7; the D gene is possibly TRBD1 (6 bases). CDR1 and CDR2 from the germline V gene are SGHTA and FQGNSA. Trimming pared 1 base from V and 6 bases from J, leaving 19 bases between. The CDR3 has 16 residues.

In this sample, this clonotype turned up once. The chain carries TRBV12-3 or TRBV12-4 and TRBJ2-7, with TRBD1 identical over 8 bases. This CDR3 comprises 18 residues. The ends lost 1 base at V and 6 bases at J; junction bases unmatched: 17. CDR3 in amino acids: CASSLEDGFRGRVREQYF. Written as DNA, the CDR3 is TGTGCCAGCAGTTTAGAGGACGGGTTCAGGGGGCGAGTACGCGAGCAGTACTTC.